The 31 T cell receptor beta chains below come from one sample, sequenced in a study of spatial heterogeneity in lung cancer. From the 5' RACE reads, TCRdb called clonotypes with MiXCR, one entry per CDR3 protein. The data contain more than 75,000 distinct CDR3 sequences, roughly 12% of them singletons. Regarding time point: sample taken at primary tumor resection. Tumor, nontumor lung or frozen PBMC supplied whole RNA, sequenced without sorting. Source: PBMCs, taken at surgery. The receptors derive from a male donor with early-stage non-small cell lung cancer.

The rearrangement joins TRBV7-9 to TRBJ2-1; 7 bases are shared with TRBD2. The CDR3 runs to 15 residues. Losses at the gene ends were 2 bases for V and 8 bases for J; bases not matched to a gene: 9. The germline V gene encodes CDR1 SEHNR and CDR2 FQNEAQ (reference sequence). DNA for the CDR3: TGTGCCAGCAGCTTACAAGTCTCCCGGGGGGATGAGCAGTTCTTC. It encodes CASSLQVSRGDEQFF.

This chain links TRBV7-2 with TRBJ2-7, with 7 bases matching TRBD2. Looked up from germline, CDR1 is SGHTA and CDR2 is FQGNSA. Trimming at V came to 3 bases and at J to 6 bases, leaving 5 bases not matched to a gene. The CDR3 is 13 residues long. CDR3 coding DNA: TGTGCCAGCAGCTTCACTAGCGTAGGCGAGCAGTACTTC. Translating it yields CASSFTSVGEQYF.

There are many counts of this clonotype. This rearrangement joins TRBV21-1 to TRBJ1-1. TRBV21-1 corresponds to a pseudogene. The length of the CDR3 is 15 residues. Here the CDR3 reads CASSKMVNKNTEAFF. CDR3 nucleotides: TGTGCCAGCAGCAAAATGGTGAACAAGAACACTGAAGCTTTCTTT.

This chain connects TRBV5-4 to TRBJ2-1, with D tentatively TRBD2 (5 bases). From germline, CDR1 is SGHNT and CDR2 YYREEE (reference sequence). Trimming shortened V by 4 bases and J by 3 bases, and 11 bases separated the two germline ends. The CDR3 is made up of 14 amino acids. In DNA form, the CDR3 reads TGTGCCAGCAGCGTCTTAGCGAGCTACAATGAGCAGTTCTTC. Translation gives CASSVLASYNEQFF. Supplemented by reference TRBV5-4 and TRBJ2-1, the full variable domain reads ETGVTQSPTHLIKTRGQQVTLRCSSQSGHNTVSWYQQALGQGPQFIFQYYREEENGRGNFPPRFSGLQFPNYSSELNVNALELDDSALYLCASSVLASYNEQFFGPGTRLTVL.

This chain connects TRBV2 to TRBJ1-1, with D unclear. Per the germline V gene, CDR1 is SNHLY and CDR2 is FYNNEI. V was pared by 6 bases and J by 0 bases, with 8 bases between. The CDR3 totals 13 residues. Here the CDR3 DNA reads TGTGCCAGCAGACTATTCATGAACACTGAAGCTTTCTTT. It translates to CASRLFMNTEAFF. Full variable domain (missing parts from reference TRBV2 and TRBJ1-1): EPEVTQTPSHQVTQMGQEVILRCVPISNHLYFYWYRQILGQKVEFLVSFYNNEISEKSEIFDDQFSVERPDGSNFTLKIRSTKLEDSAMYFCASRLFMNTEAFFGQGTRLTVV.

CDR3 loop: CASSDHPPGYGNQPQHF. In DNA form, the CDR3 reads TGTGCCAGCAGTGATCATCCCCCGGGTTACGGCAATCAGCCCCAGCATTTT. The J gene is TRBJ1-5, the V gene TRBV2; D not certain. Germline CDR1 reads SNHLY; CDR2 reads FYNNEI. The CDR3 extends over 17 amino acids. Between the trimmed V and J ends, which lost 3 bases and 2 bases, there was a span of 17 bases.

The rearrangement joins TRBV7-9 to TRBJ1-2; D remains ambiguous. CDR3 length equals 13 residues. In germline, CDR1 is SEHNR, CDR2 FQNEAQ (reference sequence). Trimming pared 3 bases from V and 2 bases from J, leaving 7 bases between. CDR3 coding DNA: TGTGCCAGCAGCTTGGCCTACAACTATGGCTACACCTTC. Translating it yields CASSLAYNYGYTF.

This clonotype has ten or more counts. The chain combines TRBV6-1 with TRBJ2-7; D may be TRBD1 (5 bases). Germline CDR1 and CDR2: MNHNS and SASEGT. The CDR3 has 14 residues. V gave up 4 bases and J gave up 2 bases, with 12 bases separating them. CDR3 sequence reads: CASSVTGRPYEQYF. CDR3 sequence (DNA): TGTGCCAGCAGTGTAACAGGACGCCCCTACGAGCAGTACTTC.

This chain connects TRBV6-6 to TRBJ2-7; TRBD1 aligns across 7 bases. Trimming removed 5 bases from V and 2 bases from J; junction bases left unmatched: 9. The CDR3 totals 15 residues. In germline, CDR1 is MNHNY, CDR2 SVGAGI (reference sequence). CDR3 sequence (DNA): TGTGCCAGCAGTCCTCGACAGGGATCAGCCTACGAGCAGTACTTC. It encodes CASSPRQGSAYEQYF.

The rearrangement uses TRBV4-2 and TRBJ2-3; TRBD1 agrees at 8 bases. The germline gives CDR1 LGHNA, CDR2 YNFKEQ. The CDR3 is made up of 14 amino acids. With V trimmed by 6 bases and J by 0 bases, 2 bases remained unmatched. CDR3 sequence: CASRRTGSTDTQYF. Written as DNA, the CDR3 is TGTGCCAGCAGACGGACAGGGAGCACAGATACGCAGTATTTT.

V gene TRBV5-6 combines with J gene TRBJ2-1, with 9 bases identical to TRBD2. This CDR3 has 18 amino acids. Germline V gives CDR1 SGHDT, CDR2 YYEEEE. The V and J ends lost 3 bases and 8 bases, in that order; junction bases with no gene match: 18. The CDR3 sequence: CASSSMGGVAGVLHEQFF. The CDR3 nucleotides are TGTGCCAGCAGCTCGATGGGCGGAGTAGCGGGAGTCCTGCATGAGCAGTTCTTC.

CDR3 sequence: CASSSSLYEQYF. The CDR3 region has the DNA TGTGCCAGCAGTTCGAGTCTTTACGAGCAGTACTTC. The V call is TRBV12-3 or TRBV12-4, the J call TRBJ2-7; no definite D call. This CDR3 is 12 amino acids long. The germline V and J ends were trimmed by 4 bases and 4 bases, with 8 bases remaining between them.

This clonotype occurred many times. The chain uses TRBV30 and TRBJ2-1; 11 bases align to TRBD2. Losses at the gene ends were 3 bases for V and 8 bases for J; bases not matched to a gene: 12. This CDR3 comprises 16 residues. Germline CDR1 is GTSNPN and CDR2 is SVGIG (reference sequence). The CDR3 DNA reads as TGTGCCTGGAGGGACCCACTAGCGGGAGTGATGGATGAGCAGTTCTTC. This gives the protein CAWRDPLAGVMDEQFF.

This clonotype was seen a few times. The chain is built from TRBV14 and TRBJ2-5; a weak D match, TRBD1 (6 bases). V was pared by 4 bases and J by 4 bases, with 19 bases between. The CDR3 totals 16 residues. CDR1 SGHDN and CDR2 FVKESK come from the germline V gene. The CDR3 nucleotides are TGTGCCAGCAGCCGCCTAATCAGGGGAAACTCAGAGACCCAGTACTTC. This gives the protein CASSRLIRGNSETQYF.

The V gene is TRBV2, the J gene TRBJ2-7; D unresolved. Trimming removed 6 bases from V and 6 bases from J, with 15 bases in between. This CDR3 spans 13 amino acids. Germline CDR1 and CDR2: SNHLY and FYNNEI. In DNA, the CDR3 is TGTGCCAGCAGGACGCTCGGAGTTGGCGAGCAGTACTTC. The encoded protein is CASRTLGVGEQYF.

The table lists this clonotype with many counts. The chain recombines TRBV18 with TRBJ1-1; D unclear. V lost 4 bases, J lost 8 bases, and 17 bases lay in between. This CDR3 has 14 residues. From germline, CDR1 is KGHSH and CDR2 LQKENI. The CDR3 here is CASSLPGATGEAFF. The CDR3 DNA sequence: TGTGCCAGCTCACTCCCGGGAGCCACGGGCGAAGCTTTCTTT. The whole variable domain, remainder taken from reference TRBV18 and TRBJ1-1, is NAGVMQNPRHLVRRRGQEARLRCSPMKGHSHVYWYRQLPEEGLKFMVYLQKENIIDESGMPKERFSAEFPKEGPSILRIQQVVRGDSAAYFCASSLPGATGEAFFGQGTRLTVV.

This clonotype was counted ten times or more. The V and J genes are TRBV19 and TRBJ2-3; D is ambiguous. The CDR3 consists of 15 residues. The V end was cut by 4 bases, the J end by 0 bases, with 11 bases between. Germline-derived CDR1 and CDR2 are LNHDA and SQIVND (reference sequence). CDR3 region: CASSTQHPSTDTQYF. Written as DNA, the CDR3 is TGTGCCAGTAGTACCCAACACCCTAGCACAGATACGCAGTATTTT.

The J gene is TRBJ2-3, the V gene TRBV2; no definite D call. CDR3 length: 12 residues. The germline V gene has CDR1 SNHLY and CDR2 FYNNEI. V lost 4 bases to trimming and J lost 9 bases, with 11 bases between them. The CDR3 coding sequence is TGTGCCAGCAGTGGGAACGGAGTGACGCAGTATTTT. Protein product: CASSGNGVTQYF.

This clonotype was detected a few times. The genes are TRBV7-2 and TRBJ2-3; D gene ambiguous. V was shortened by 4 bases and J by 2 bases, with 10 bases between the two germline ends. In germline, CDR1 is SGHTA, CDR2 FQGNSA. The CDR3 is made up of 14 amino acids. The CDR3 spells CASSYEPYTDTQYF. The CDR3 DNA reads TGTGCCAGCAGCTATGAACCTTACACAGATACGCAGTATTTT.

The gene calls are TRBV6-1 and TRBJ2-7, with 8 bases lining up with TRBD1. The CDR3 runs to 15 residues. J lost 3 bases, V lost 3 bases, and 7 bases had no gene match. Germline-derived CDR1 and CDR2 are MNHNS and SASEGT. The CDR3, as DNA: TGTGCCAGCAGTGAGGCTCGACAGGGGAACTACGAGCAGTACTTC. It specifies CASSEARQGNYEQYF.

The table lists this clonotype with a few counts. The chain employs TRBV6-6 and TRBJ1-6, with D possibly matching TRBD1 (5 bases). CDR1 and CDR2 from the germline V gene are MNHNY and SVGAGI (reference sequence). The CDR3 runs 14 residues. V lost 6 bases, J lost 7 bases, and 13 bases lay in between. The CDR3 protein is CASSHPAGNSPLHF. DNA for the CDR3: TGTGCCAGCAGCCACCCGGCAGGGAATTCACCCCTCCACTTT.

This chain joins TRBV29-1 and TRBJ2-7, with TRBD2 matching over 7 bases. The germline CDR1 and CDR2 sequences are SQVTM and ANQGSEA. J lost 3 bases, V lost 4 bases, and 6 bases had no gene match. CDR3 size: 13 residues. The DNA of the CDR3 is TGCAGCGTTGTGGCGCGGGGGAACTACGAGCAGTACTTC. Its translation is CSVVARGNYEQYF.

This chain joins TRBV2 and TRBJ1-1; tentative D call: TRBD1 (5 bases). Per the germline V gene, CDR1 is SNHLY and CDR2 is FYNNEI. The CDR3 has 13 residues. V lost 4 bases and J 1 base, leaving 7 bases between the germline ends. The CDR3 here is CASSGQSNTEAFF. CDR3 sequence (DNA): TGTGCCAGCAGTGGACAGTCGAACACTGAAGCTTTCTTT. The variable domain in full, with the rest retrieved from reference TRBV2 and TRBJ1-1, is EPEVTQTPSHQVTQMGQEVILRCVPISNHLYFYWYRQILGQKVEFLVSFYNNEISEKSEIFDDQFSVERPDGSNFTLKIRSTKLEDSAMYFCASSGQSNTEAFFGQGTRLTVV.

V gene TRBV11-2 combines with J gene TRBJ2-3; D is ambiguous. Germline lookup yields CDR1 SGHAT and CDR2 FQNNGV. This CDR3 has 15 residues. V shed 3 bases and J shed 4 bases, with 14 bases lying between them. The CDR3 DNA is TGTGCCAGCAGCTTGGGCAGCCCAGACGCAGATACGCAGTATTTT. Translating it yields CASSLGSPDADTQYF.

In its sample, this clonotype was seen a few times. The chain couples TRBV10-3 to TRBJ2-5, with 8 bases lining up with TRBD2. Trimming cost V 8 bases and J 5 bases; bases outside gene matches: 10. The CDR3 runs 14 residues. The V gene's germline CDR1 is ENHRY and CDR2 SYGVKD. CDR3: CAIAAGGESETQYF. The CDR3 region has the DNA TGTGCCATCGCTGCGGGAGGTGAATCGGAGACCCAGTACTTC.

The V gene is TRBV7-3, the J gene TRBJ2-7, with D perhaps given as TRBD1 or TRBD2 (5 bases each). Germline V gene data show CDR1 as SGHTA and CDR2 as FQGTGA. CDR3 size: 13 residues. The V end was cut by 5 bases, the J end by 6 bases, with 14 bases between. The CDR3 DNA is TGTGCCAGCAGCCCCGGTAGGGACGGCGAGCAGTACTTC. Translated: CASSPGRDGEQYF.

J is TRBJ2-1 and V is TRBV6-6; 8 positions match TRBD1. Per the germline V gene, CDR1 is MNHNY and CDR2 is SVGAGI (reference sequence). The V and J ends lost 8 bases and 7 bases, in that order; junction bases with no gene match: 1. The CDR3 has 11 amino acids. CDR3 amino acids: CASGQGNEQFF. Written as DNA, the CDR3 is TGTGCCAGCGGACAGGGAAATGAGCAGTTCTTC.

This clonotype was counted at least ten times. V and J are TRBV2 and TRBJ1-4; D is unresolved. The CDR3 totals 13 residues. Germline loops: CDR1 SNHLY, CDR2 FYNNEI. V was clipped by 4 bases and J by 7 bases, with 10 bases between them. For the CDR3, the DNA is TGTGCCAGCAGTGTAGGGATGCGTGAAAAACTGTTTTTT. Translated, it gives CASSVGMREKLFF.

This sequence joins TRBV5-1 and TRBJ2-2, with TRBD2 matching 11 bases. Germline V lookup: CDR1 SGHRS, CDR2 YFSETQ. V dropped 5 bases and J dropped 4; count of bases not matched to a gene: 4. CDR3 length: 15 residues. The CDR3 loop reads CASRLTSGSTGELFF. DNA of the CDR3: TGCGCCAGCAGACTAACTAGCGGGAGCACCGGGGAGCTGTTTTTT. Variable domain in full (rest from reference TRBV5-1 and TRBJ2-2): KAGVTQTPRYLIKTRGQQVTLSCSPISGHRSVSWYQQTPGQGLQFLFEYFSETQRNKGNFPGRFSGRQFSNSRSEMNVSTLELGDSALYLCASRLTSGSTGELFFGEGSRLTVL.

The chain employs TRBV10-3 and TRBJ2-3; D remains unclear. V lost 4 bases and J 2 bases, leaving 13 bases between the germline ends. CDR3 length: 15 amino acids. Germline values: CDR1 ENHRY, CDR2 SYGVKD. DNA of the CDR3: TGTGCCATCAGTGTCCTTGGACCAGACACAGATACGCAGTATTTT. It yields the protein CAISVLGPDTDTQYF.

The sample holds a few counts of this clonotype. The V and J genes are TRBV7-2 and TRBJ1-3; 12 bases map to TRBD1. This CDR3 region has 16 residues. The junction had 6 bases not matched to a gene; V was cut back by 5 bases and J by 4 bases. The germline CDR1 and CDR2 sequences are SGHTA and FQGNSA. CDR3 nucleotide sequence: TGTGCCAGCAGCCCGTGGGACAGGGGGCTCGGAAACACCATATATTTT. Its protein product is CASSPWDRGLGNTIYF. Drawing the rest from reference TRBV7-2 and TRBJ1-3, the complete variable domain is GAGVSQSPSNKVTEKGKDVELRCDPISGHTALYWYRQSLGQGLEFLIYFQGNSAPDKSGLPSDRFSAERTGGSVSTLTIQRTQQEDSAVYLCASSPWDRGLGNTIYFGEGSWLTVV.